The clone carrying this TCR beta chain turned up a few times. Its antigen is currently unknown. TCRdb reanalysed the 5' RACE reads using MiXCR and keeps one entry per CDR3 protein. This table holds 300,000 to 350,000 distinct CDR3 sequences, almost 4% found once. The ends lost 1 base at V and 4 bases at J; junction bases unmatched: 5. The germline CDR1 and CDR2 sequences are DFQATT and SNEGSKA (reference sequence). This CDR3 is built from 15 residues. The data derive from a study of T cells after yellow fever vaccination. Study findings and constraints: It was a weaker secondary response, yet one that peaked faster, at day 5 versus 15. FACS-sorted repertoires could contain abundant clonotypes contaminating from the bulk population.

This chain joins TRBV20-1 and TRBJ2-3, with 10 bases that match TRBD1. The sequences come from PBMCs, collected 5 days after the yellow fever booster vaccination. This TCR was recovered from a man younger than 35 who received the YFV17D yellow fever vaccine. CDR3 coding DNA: TGCAGTGCTAGAGGGGACAGGGGAGGCCCAGATACGCAGTATTTT. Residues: CSARGDRGGPDTQYF.